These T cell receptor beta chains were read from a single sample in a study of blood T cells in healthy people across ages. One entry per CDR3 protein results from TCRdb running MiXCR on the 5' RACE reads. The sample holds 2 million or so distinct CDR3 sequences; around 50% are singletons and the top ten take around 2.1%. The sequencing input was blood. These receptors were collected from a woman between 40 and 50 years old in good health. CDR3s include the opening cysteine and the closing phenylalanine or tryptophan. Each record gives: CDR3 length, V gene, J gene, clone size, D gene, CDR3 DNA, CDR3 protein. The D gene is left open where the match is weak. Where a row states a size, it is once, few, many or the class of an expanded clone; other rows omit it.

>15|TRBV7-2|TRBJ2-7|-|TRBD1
TGTGCCAGCAACAACCAGGGGGTCCCCTCCTACGAGCAGTACTTC
CASNNQGVPSYEQYF
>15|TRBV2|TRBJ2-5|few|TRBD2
TGTGCCAGCAGTGGGACTAGCGGGGACCAAGAGACCCAGTACTTC
CASSGTSGDQETQYF
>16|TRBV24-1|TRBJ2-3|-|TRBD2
TGTGCCACCAGTTTAGGTAGCGGGGCTAGCACAGATACGCAGTATTTT
CATSLGSGASTDTQYF
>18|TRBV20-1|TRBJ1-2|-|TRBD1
TGCAGTGCTAGAGACCCAACCGGGACAGGGGTTCGATACTATGGCTACACCTTC
CSARDPTGTGVRYYGYTF
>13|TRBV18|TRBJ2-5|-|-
TGTGCCATCTCGCGGGACAGTCGAGAGACCCAGTACTTC
CAISRDSRETQYF
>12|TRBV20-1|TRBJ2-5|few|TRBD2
TGCAGTGCCCTCGCGGGGGAAGAGACCCAGTACTTC
CSALAGEETQYF
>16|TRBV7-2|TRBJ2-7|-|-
TGTGCCAGCAGCTCGGGACTGGCAATCCGAATGGGTGAGCAGTACTTC
CASSSGLAIRMGEQYF
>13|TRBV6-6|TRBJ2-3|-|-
TGTGCCAGCAGTACAGCTCGGGGGGATACGCAGTATTTT
CASSTARGDTQYF
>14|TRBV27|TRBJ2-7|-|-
TGTGCCAGCGGGAAAGAGGGACACCCGGACGAGCAGTACTTC
CASGKEGHPDEQYF
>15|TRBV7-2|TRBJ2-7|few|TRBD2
TGTGCCAGCAGGAGAAGCGGGGGGAACTCCTACGAGCAGTACTTC
CASRRSGGNSYEQYF
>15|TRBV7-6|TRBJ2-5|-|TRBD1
TGTGCCAGCAGCTCCCGGGACAGGGGGATAGGGGAAAAGTACTTC
CASSSRDRGIGEKYF
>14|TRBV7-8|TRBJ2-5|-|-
TGTGCCAGCAGCTTAGTGGCGGGGATCGAGACCCAGTACTTC
CASSLVAGIETQYF
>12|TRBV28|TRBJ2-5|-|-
TGTGCCAGCAAAGCGGCTGGAGAGACCCAGTACTTC
CASKAAGETQYF
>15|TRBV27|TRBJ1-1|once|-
TGTGCCAGCAGTTTATTGGCCCCGGGGAACACTGAAGCTTTCTTT
CASSLLAPGNTEAFF
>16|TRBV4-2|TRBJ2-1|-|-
TGTGCCAGCAGCCAAGGCCGGGGAAGCGCCGACAATGAGCAGTTCTTC
CASSQGRGSADNEQFF
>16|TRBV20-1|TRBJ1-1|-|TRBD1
TGCAGTGCTTTGAATCCTCACGGGACAGTGAACACTGAAGCTTTCTTT
CSALNPHGTVNTEAFF
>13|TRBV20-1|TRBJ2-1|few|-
TGCAGTGCTAGAGGCCATGCGAGCAATGAGCAGTTCTTC
CSARGHASNEQFF
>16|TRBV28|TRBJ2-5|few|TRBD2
TGTGCCAGCAGTCCCTTAGCGGGGGGCCTCCGGGAGACCCAGTACTTC
CASSPLAGGLRETQYF
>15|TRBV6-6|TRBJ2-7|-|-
TGTGCCAGCAGGGGCTTCGGGGTCGCCTACAATGAGCAGTACTTC
CASRGFGVAYNEQYF
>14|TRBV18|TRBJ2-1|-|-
TGTGCCAGCTCACTCAAGGGCCGTTACAATGAGCAGTTCTTC
CASSLKGRYNEQFF
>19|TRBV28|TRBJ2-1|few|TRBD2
TGTGCCAGCAGTTCCTTAATCGGACTAGCGGGGGGTTTAGGGGATGAGCAGTTCTTC
CASSSLIGLAGGLGDEQFF
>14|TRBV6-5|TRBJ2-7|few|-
TGTGCCAGCAGCAAATACAGCGCTACCTACGAGCAGTACTTC
CASSKYSATYEQYF
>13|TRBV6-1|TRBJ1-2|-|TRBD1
TGTGCCAGCAGAAGACAGGGGGCGGATGGCTACACCTTC
CASRRQGADGYTF
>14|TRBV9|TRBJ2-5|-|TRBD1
TGTGCCAGCAGCCCTGGACAGGGGCCAAAGACCCAGTACTTC
CASSPGQGPKTQYF
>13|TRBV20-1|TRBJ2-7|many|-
TGCAGTGCTAGAGGCCGTGGTGGGTACGAGCAGTACTTC
CSARGRGGYEQYF
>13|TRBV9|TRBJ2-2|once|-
TGTGCCTGCAGGAACAGGAACACCGGGGAGCTGTTTTTT
CACRNRNTGELFF
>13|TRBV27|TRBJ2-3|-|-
TGTGCCAGCAGTTTAATCGGTCCAGATACGCAGTATTTT
CASSLIGPDTQYF
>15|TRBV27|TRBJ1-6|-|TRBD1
TGTGCCAGCAGAACGGACAGGGTCTATAATTCACCCCTCCACTTT
CASRTDRVYNSPLHF
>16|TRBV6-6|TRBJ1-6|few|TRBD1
TGTGCCAGCAGTCCCGGGACAGAGCTCTATAATTCACCCCTCCACTTT
CASSPGTELYNSPLHF
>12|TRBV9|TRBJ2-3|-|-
TGTGCCAGCAGCGTACACACAGATACGCAGTATTTT
CASSVHTDTQYF
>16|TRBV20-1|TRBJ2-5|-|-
TGCAGTGCTAGAGATCAGGAGGTTGTACCCGGGGAGACCCAGTACTTC
CSARDQEVVPGETQYF
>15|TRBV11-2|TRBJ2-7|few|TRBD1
TGTGCCAGCAGCTCGAAAGGACAGGGGGCTGGGGAGCAGTACTTC
CASSSKGQGAGEQYF
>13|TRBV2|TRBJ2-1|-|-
TGTGCCAGCAGTGACGGGACCCGAAATGAGCAGTTCTTC
CASSDGTRNEQFF
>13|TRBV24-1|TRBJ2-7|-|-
TGTGCCACCAGTGATTTACACAACTACGAGCAGTACTTC
CATSDLHNYEQYF
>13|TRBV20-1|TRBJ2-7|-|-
TGCAGTGCTATCGGACTGGGACCCTACGAGCAGTACTTC
CSAIGLGPYEQYF
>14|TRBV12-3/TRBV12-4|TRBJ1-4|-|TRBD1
TGTGCCAGCAGTTTCCGGACAGGCCCGGAAAAACTGTTTTTT
CASSFRTGPEKLFF
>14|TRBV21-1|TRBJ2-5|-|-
TGTACCAGTAGGGGCAGGGGTCACAAAGAGACCCAGTACTTC
CTSRGRGHKETQYF
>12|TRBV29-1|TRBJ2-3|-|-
TGCAGCGCCACTCTCGTAACAGATACGCAGTATTTT
CSATLVTDTQYF
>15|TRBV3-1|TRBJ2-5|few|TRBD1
TGTGCCAGCAGCGAACAGGGGCGGAAGGGGGAGACCCAGTACTTC
CASSEQGRKGETQYF
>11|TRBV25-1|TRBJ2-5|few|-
TGTTCCAGCAGTCGACAAGAGACCCAGTACTTC
CSSSRQETQYF
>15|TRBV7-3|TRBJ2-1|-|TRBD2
TGTGCCAGCAGCTTAATCGGGACTACCGACAATGAGCAGTTCTTC
CASSLIGTTDNEQFF
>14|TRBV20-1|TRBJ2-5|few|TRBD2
TGCAGTGCGCTGACTAGCGGGGTGGGGGAGACCCAGTACTTC
CSALTSGVGETQYF